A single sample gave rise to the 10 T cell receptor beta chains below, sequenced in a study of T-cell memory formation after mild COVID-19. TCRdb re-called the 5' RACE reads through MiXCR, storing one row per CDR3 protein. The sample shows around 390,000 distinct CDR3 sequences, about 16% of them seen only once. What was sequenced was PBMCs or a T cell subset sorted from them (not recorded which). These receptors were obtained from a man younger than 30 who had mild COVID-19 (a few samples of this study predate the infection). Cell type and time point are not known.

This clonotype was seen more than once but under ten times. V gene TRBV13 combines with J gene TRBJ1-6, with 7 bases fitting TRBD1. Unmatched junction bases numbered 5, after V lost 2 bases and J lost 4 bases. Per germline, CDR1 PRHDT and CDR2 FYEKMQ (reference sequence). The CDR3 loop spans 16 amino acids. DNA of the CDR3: TGTGCCAGCAGCTTAAGGGACAGAGATTATAATTCACCCCTCCACTTT. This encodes CASSLRDRDYNSPLHF.

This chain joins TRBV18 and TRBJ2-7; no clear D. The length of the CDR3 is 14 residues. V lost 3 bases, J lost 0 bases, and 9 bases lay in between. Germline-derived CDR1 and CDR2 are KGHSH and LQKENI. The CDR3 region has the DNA TGTGCCAGCTCACCTAGGCAGGCCTCCTACGAGCAGTACTTC. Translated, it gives CASSPRQASYEQYF.

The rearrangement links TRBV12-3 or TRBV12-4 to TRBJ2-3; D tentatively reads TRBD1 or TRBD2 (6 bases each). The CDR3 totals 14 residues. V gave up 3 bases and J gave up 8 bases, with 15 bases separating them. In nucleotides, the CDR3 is TGTGCCAGCAGTTTCGGGACGGGGGCAGGTACGCAGTATTTT. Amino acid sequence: CASSFGTGAGTQYF.

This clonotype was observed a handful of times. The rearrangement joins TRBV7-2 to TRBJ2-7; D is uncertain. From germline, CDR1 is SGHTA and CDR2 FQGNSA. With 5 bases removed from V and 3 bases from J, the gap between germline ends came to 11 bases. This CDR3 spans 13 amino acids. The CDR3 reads CASSLSRDYEQYF. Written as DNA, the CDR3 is TGTGCCAGCAGCCTCAGCAGAGACTACGAGCAGTACTTC.

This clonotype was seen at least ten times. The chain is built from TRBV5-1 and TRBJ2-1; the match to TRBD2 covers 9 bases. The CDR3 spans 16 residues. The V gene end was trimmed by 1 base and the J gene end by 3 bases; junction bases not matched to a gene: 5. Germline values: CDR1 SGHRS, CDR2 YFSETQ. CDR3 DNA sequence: TGCGCCAGCAGCTTGTTGGCTAGCGGGGACTACAATGAGCAGTTCTTC. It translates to CASSLLASGDYNEQFF.

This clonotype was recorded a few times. CDR3 residues: CASLDRGRVTEAFF. In DNA form, the CDR3 reads TGTGCCAGCTTAGACAGGGGGCGAGTCACTGAAGCTTTCTTT. The rearrangement uses TRBV6-2 or TRBV6-3 and TRBJ1-1, with TRBD1 matching over 10 bases. Germline CDR1 MNHEY, CDR2 SVGEGT. The CDR3 has 14 amino acids. V shed 8 bases, J shed 4 bases, and the junction held 7 bases outside the gene matches.

The DNA for the CDR3 is TGTGCCAGCCGCCTGGGGGGAGCTCAGAATGAGCAGTTCTTC. Amino acids: CASRLGGAQNEQFF. This sequence joins TRBV3-1 and TRBJ2-1; a weak D match, TRBD2 (6 bases). The CDR3 contains 14 residues. CDR1 is LGHDT, CDR2 YNNKEL, per germline (reference sequence). With 8 bases removed from V and 7 bases from J, the gap between germline ends came to 18 bases.

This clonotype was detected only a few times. The DNA of the CDR3 is TGTGCCACCAGTGGTATAAGCGGCACTGAGCAGTTCTTC. Amino acid sequence: CATSGISGTEQFF. V usage is TRBV24-1 and J usage is TRBJ2-1; D might be TRBD2 (5 bases). CDR3 length: 13 amino acids. Germline V gene lookup returns CDR1 KGHDR and CDR2 SFDVKD. Trimming removed 5 bases at V and 9 bases at J, with 13 bases between.

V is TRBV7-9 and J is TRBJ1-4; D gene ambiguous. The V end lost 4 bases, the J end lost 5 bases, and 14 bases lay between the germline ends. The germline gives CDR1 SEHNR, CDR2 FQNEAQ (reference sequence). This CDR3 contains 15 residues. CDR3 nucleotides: TGTGCCAGCAGCTCTGTCGGGTCTACGAATGAAAAACTGTTTTTT. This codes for CASSSVGSTNEKLFF. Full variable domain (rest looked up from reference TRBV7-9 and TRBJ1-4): DTGVSQNPRHKITKRGQNVTFRCDPISEHNRLYWYRQTLGQGPEFLTYFQNEAQLEKSRLLSDRFSAERPKGSFSTLEIQRTEQGDSAMYLCASSSVGSTNEKLFFGSGTQLSVL.

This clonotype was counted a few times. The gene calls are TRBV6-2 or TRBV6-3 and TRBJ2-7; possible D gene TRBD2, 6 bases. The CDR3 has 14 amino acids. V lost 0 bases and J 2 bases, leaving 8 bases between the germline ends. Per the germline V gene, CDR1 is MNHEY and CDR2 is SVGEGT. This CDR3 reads CASSYSAGTYEQYV. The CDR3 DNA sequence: TGTGCCAGCAGTTACTCGGCGGGGACCTACGAGCAGTACGTC.